This is a list of T cell receptor beta chains from one sample in a study of blood T cell repertoires in COVID-19. Assay: immunoSEQ multiplex PCR; the TCRdb copy retains only in-frame clones and omits some. The data hold about 110,000 clones, with roughly 70% observed a single time. Sequenced: peripheral blood. Receptors originate from a woman in her 40s with acute or convalescent COVID-19. Both conserved end residues are part of each CDR3. Fields, in order: V gene, D gene, clone size, J gene, CDR3 DNA, CDR3 protein. A D gene is named only where the DNA matches it firmly. Size is stated for part of the rows, as once, few or many counts, or as a class when the clone is expanded.

TRBV6-5	NA	NA	TRBJ2-5	TGTGCCAGCAGTACCACGGTCACCCAAGAGACCCAGTACTTC	CASSTTVTQETQYF
TRBV7-3	NA	once	TRBJ2-5	TGTGCCAGCAGCTTAACCGCGACAGGGACTGAGACCCAGTACTTC	CASSLTATGTETQYF
TRBV9	NA	NA	TRBJ1-6	TGTGCCAGCAGCCTCGGGGTGGCTAATTCACCCCTCCACTTT	CASSLGVANSPLHF
TRBV4-1	TRBD2	NA	TRBJ2-3	TGCGCCAGCAGCCAAGAAGCCCGGGGGGGCCCAACAGATACGCAGTATTTT	CASSQEARGGPTDTQYF
TRBV5-6	TRBD2	NA	TRBJ2-5	TGTGCCAGCAGCTTGGGGACCACAAGCGGGGGGTTCCAAGAGACCCAGTACTTC	CASSLGTTSGGFQETQYF
TRBV5-6	NA	NA	TRBJ2-2	TGTGCCAGCAGCGGTCTCGCCGAGACCGGGGAGCTGTTTTTT	CASSGLAETGELFF
TRBV5-1	NA	NA	TRBJ2-2	TGCGCCAGCAGCTTGCCCCAGGGGTCCGGGGAGCTGTTTTTT	CASSLPQGSGELFF
TRBV6-4	NA	NA	TRBJ1-5	TGTGCCAACAAGGGGTTCGGTGGGGCCCAGCATTTT	CANKGFGGAQHF
TRBV27	TRBD2	NA	TRBJ2-3	TGTGCCAGCAGTACCCGGACTAGCGGGGGGATAGATACGCAGTATTTT	CASSTRTSGGIDTQYF
TRBV14	NA	NA	TRBJ1-6	TGTGCCAGCAGCCAAGAGCCCAGAAATTCACCCCTCCACTTT	CASSQEPRNSPLHF
TRBV5-6	NA	NA	TRBJ1-4	TGTGCCAGCAGCATGGGACGGGAGAATGAAAAACTGTTTTTT	CASSMGRENEKLFF
TRBV29-1	TRBD2	NA	TRBJ2-3	TGCAGCGTTAGCGGGGGGGGCGCAGATACGCAGTATTTT	CSVSGGGADTQYF
TRBV6-5	NA	NA	TRBJ1-5	TGTGCCAGCATGAGGAGGGTTGAGCAGCCCCAGCATTTT	CASMRRVEQPQHF
TRBV28	NA	few	TRBJ1-3	TGTGCCAGCAGTTTTGCGACAGGTCAGCCTGGAAACACCATATATTTT	CASSFATGQPGNTIYF
TRBV6-2/TRBV6-3	TRBD1	NA	TRBJ2-5	TGTGCCAGCAGTACCGGGACAGGGCAAGAGACCCAGTACTTC	CASSTGTGQETQYF
TRBV19	TRBD2	NA	TRBJ2-3	TGTGCCAGTAGTTCCAGCGGGGCAGTAGCTACGCAGTATTTT	CASSSSGAVATQYF
TRBV4-2	NA	many	TRBJ1-2	TGTGCCAGCAGCCAAGAGGCAGGGAGGCTCGTTGGCTACACCTTC	CASSQEAGRLVGYTF
TRBV5-1	TRBD1	NA	TRBJ2-3	TGCGCCAGCAGCTCCCAAATACTGACAGGGAGCGCAGATACGCAGTATTTT	CASSSQILTGSADTQYF
TRBV7-3	NA	once	TRBJ2-3	TGTGCCAGCAGCCTTCAACGGGGGTCAGATACGCAGTATTTT	CASSLQRGSDTQYF
TRBV28	NA	NA	TRBJ1-6	TGTGCCAGCAGTTTACTGACAGATAATTCACCCCTCCACTTT	CASSLLTDNSPLHF
TRBV5-1	TRBD1	NA	TRBJ1-1	TGCGCCAGCAGCTCCGGGACAGGGGGCACTGAAGCTTTCTTT	CASSSGTGGTEAFF
TRBV3-1/TRBV3-2	TRBD2	NA	TRBJ2-5	TGTGCCAGCAGCCAAGCAACGGGGGGGCCGGAGACCCAGTACTTC	CASSQATGGPETQYF
TRBV7-9	TRBD2	NA	TRBJ2-3	TGTGCCAGCAGCTCCTCCCGAGATAGCGGGGCCAGCACAGATACGCAGTATTTT	CASSSSRDSGASTDTQYF
TRBV9	NA	NA	TRBJ2-5	TGTGCCAGCAGCGTTCTCGAGAGTGGGACCCAGTACTTC	CASSVLESGTQYF
TRBV15	NA	NA	TRBJ1-5	TGTGCCACCAGCAGAGTCCAGGATCATCAGCCCCAGCATTTT	CATSRVQDHQPQHF
TRBV28	TRBD1	NA	TRBJ1-4	TGTGCCAGCACCTTGACAGGGACAAATGAAAAACTGTTTTTT	CASTLTGTNEKLFF
TRBV7-3	NA	NA	TRBJ1-4	TGTGCCAGCAGCTTAGACCCGACAAGCAAACTGTTTTTT	CASSLDPTSKLFF
TRBV25-1	NA	few	TRBJ1-5	TGTGCCAGCAGTGACAGGGTTGGTCAGCCCCAGCATTTT	CASSDRVGQPQHF
TRBV7-2	NA	NA	TRBJ1-2	TGTGCCAGCAGCTTAGCTGTCGGTGAGGGCTACACCTTC	CASSLAVGEGYTF
TRBV4-1	TRBD1	NA	TRBJ2-7	TGCGCCAGCAGCCAATCGGGACAGATTTACGAGCAGTACTTC	CASSQSGQIYEQYF
TRBV7-2	NA	NA	TRBJ1-2	TGTGCCAGCAGCTTCGATCAGGTCGGCTACACCTTC	CASSFDQVGYTF
TRBV9	TRBD1	few	TRBJ1-3	TGTGCCAGCAGCGTAGAGGGGGCCACTGGAAACACCATATATTTT	CASSVEGATGNTIYF
TRBV7-2	TRBD2	few	TRBJ2-5	TGTGCCAGCAGCCAACGGGGGGGAGGCCAAGAGACCCAGTACTTC	CASSQRGGGQETQYF
TRBV4-1	TRBD2	NA	TRBJ2-1	TGCGCCAGCAGCCAAGTTTTAGCGGGGGACAATGAGCAGTTCTTC	CASSQVLAGDNEQFF
TRBV11-2	TRBD2	NA	TRBJ2-5	TGTGCCAGCAGCTTAGGTTCTACTAGCGGGGGCGTCGGAGAGACCCAGTACTTC	CASSLGSTSGGVGETQYF
TRBV5-1	TRBD2	NA	TRBJ2-1	TGCGCCAGCAGCTTGATCGGTAGCGGGGGGCCTCAGGAGCAGTTCTTC	CASSLIGSGGPQEQFF
TRBV28	NA	NA	TRBJ2-3	TGTGCCAGCAGTTTTTACTCGAGCACAGATACGCAGTATTTT	CASSFYSSTDTQYF
TRBV11-2	NA	NA	TRBJ2-2	TGTGCCAGCAGCCGTAGACTAGCCGGGGAGCTGTTTTTT	CASSRRLAGELFF
TRBV5-6	TRBD1	once	TRBJ1-1	TGTGCCAGCAGCTCAAGACAGGGTAGTACGGGGAACACTGAAGCTTTCTTT	CASSSRQGSTGNTEAFF
TRBV6-5	TRBD1	NA	TRBJ2-7	TGTGCCAGCGGACAGGGTGGGGGATCGTGGGAGCAGTACTTC	CASGQGGGSWEQYF
TRBV12-3/TRBV12-4	NA	NA	TRBJ2-7	TGTGCCAGCAGTTTCGGTAGCGGCCCGTTGCACTTC	CASSFGSGPLHF
TRBV28	NA	NA	TRBJ1-1	TGTGCCAGCGTCCAGGGGATCATGAACACTGAAGCTTTCTTT	CASVQGIMNTEAFF
TRBV7-9	NA	NA	TRBJ2-1	TGTGCCAGCAGCATACAGGGTGAGCAGTTCTTC	CASSIQGEQFF
TRBV5-1	NA	few	TRBJ1-2	TGCGCCAGCAGCTTGAGCGGAGCGGATGGCTACACCTTC	CASSLSGADGYTF
TRBV7-6	NA	NA	TRBJ2-3	TGTGCCAGCAGCTTGGGACTCACCGATACGCAGTATTTT	CASSLGLTDTQYF
TRBV6-1	NA	once	TRBJ1-2	TGTGCCAGCAGTGAGAGAGCTAATGGCTACACCTTC	CASSERANGYTF
TRBV5-4	NA	NA	TRBJ2-1	TGTGCCAGCAGCTTGGGGGGGGAAGGCAATGAGCAGTTCTTC	CASSLGGEGNEQFF
TRBV3-1/TRBV3-2	NA	NA	TRBJ1-1	TGTGCCAGCAGACTGGAGGGTGGCACTGAAGCTTTCTTT	CASRLEGGTEAFF
TRBV14	NA	NA	TRBJ1-1	TGTGCCAGCAGCCAACAGGGGTCGGGCACTGAAGCTTTCTTT	CASSQQGSGTEAFF
TRBV2	NA	NA	TRBJ2-5	TGTGCCAGCAGTGGAGACAGTTACCAAGAGACCCAGTACTTC	CASSGDSYQETQYF